This T cell receptor beta chain was found in a study of T cell changes during pregnancy in multiple sclerosis. The CDR3 consists of 14 residues. From germline, CDR1 is SNHLY and CDR2 FYNNEI. The V and J ends lost 6 bases and 5 bases respectively, with 16 bases between them. The repertoire was sequenced with immunoSEQ multiplex PCR; TCRdb's copy has only in-frame clones and lacks some. The data hold some 40,000 clones, with roughly nine tenths observed a single time. The chain has TRBV2 and TRBJ1-2; no clear D. Sequencing was performed on CD4+ T cells from peripheral blood mononuclear cells, taken in the third trimester of pregnancy. The clonotype comes from a female donor in good health, enrolled as a control in a pregnancy study. The DNA for the CDR3 is TGTGCCAGCAGAGGAGAGGGAGGGAGTTATGGCTACACCTTC. It yields the protein CASRGEGGSYGYTF.